The clone carrying this T cell receptor (beta chain) was counted at least ten times. Time point described: newly diagnosed GD, antithyroid drugs for less than 3 months. From PBMCs, RNA was extracted and then used to make the TCR library. The sample is drawn from a study of regulatory T cells in long-lasting Graves disease. Arm-PCR of CDR3 regions and iRepertoire HTBI primers were the basis on which TCR beta libraries were built. Via MiXCR, TCRdb re-called the multiplex PCR reads, giving one row per CDR3 protein. The sample records roughly 520,000 distinct CDR3 sequences, 12% being singletons. The sample was also linked to a second study, of T cells in Graves' hyperthyroidism and ophthalmopathy. That report notes: In the first-round RT-PCR of the TCR CDR3, the HTBI primer set was used.

The sample consisted of peripheral blood mononuclear cells (PBMCs), taken at new diagnosis, from a patient treated with antithyroid drugs. The TCR comes from a woman aged 25-40 years with Graves disease.

The CDR3 protein is CASSPQRTANNEQFF. The DNA for the CDR3 is TGTGCCAGCAGCCCCCAGAGGACAGCAAACAATGAGCAGTTCTTC. The chain combines TRBV7-2 with TRBJ2-1; maybe TRBD1 (6 bases). Germline CDR1 is SGHTA and CDR2 is FQGNSA. V lost 5 bases and J 5 bases, leaving 16 bases between the germline ends. The CDR3 is 15 amino acids.